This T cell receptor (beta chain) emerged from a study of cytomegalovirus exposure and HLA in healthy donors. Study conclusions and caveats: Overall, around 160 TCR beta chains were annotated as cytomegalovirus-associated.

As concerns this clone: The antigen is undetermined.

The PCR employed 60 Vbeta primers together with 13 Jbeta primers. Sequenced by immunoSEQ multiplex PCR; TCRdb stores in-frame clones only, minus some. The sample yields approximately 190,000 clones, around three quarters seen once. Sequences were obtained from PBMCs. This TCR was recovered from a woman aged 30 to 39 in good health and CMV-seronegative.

CDR3 sequence: CASSATGTSNEKLFF. Written as DNA, the CDR3 is TGTGCCAGCAGTGCGACCGGGACAAGCAATGAAAAACTGTTTTTT. The rearrangement uses TRBV2 and TRBJ1-4; maybe TRBD1 (6 bases). Trimming pared 4 bases from V and 5 bases from J, leaving 14 bases between. The CDR3 has 15 residues. Per the germline V gene, CDR1 is SNHLY and CDR2 is FYNNEI.